This T cell receptor beta chain emerged from a study of blood T cell repertoires in COVID-19. This clone occurred once. Clones were read by immunoSEQ multiplex PCR, and TCRdb kept only the in-frame ones, dropping some. Counted here are 100,000 to 150,000 clones, roughly 88% occurring once; the ten biggest clones make up around 4%. Trimming shortened V by 2 bases and J by 2 bases, and 6 bases separated the two germline ends. Germline CDR1 is MRHNA and CDR2 is SNTAGT. The CDR3 contains 14 residues. What was sequenced was peripheral blood. The rearrangement uses TRBV6-4 and TRBJ2-2, with D possibly being TRBD1 (6 bases). This receptor was obtained from a man between 40 and 49 years old with acute or convalescent COVID-19. The CDR3 coding sequence is TGTGCCAGCAGTGACGGGACAAACACCGGGGAGCTGTTTTTT. This translates into CASSDGTNTGELFF.